Listed below are T cell receptor beta chains from one sample, sequenced in a study of T-cell reconstitution after alpha-beta-depleted transplantation in children. From the PCR reads, TCRdb called clonotypes with MiXCR, one entry per CDR3 protein. The table has approximately 230,000 distinct CDR3 sequences, over 20% seen once. This material consisted of PBMCs, taken before TCRalphabeta/CD19-depleted stem cell transplant. The source of these receptors is a girl under 10 years old with Fanconi anemia, due to receive a stem cell transplant. Both conserved end residues are part of each CDR3.

TRBJ2-7 TRBV5-1 CASSFLTDPYEQYF
TRBJ2-1 TRBV29-1 CSGRLGSSYNEQFF
TRBJ2-1 TRBV4-1 CASSQSSTRNEQFF
TRBJ1-1 TRBV5-1 CASSDIANTEAFF
TRBJ2-3 TRBV4-1 CASSRQLAGSTDTQYF
TRBJ1-3 TRBV20-1 CSARRNVPSGNTIYF
TRBJ2-7 TRBV29-1 CSVVPQGHAYEQYF
TRBJ2-3 TRBV6-2/TRBV6-3 CASSYPDGTSTDTQYF
TRBJ2-5 TRBV12-3/TRBV12-4 CASSLKGSGRRQETQYF
TRBJ2-5 TRBV12-3/TRBV12-4 CASSPTNGRQETQYF
TRBJ2-7 TRBV5-1 CASSLGSRSRTYEQYF
TRBJ2-3 TRBV7-9 CASSFSATDTQYF
TRBJ2-5 TRBV12-3/TRBV12-4 CASSPPGGRKTQYF
TRBJ2-6 TRBV27 CASSLYPQLSGANVLTF
TRBJ2-3 TRBV4-2 CASSQAGSVGTDTQYF
TRBJ2-7 TRBV28 CASSSYYRLAAFYEQYF
TRBJ2-7 TRBV20-1 CSASEYEQYF
TRBJ2-3 TRBV7-9 CASTPQGRPTDTQYF
TRBJ2-7 TRBV11-1 CASSLGAGTNSYEQYF
TRBJ2-7 TRBV7-2 CASSALRSGGYYEQYF
TRBJ1-1 TRBV12-3/TRBV12-4 CASSPGTGTWNTEAFF
TRBJ2-5 TRBV7-9 CASIQRDQETQYF
TRBJ2-1 TRBV20-1 CSARGSAGGQFYEQFF
TRBJ2-1 TRBV29-1 CSVDRHSLYNEQFF
TRBJ2-1 TRBV7-3 CASSLSAPSLLRGEQFF
TRBJ2-7 TRBV9 CASSVGGLAGLYEQYF
TRBJ2-3 TRBV11-2 CASSLREMRRGRATDTQYF
TRBJ1-1 TRBV6-2/TRBV6-3 CASNRGAYMNTEAFF
TRBJ1-2 TRBV29-1 CSVDQGVYGYTF